This T cell receptor beta chain was recorded in a study of PD-1 blockade in classical Hodgkin lymphoma (dated by TCRdb to 2020 to 2021). For the wider study: Nivolumab dosing was 3 mg/kg intravenously every 2 weeks, continuing until either disease progression or unacceptable toxicity. The study used TCR beta sequencing and CyTOF to define a peripheral blood immune signature of response to PD-1 blockade in classical Hodgkin lymphoma. General study outcomes and caveats: Lower diversity was seen in patients whose nivolumab began less than 1 year after ASCT, and these patients were left out of later analyses so that immune reconstitution would not confound the results. CD4+ but not CD8+ TCR diversity rose significantly by C4D1 (p=0.0027 vs p=0.16), most apparent in complete responders (p=0.02). Trial patients with a complete response had baseline diversity similar to that of newly diagnosed patients, while partial responders and progressors had significantly lower diversity. The study covered only a single clinical trial cohort, and the causes of the repertoire differences, possibly disease activity or prior therapy, were still not defined. Baseline TCR diversity was reported to be lower in newly diagnosed patients than in healthy donors and to be lower still in relapsed/refractory patients.

Inclusive of the bounding cysteine and phenylalanine, the CDR3 is 11 residues long. The DNA shown is the 33-base CDR3, in frame from base 1. V sheds 4 bases and J sheds 4 bases, leaving 3 bases between their ends. Looking up the germline V gene yields CDR1 SGDLS and CDR2 YYNGEE. Explained via the paper, the time point label denotes: cycle 4 day 1 (C4D1), after about 6 weeks of nivolumab. Every trial patient had relapsed after autologous stem cell transplantation, and cohorts A, B and C differed in prior brentuximab vedotin exposure. A total of fewer than 70 patients with relapsed/refractory classical Hodgkin lymphoma made up the trial cohort, and each patient's best overall response was complete response, partial response or progressive disease. In the multi-cohort phase II CheckMate 205 trial, trial patients received single-agent nivolumab. An independent review committee assessed best overall response using the 2007 International Working Group response criteria. PBMCs from the trial were collected at three points: immediately before nivolumab initiation (C1D1), and during therapy at cycle 2 day 1 and cycle 4 day 1. Peripheral blood was collected in 8 mL Vacutainer Cell Preparation Tubes, from which PBMCs were isolated by centrifugation and then cryopreserved.

Genomic DNA was extracted with the Qiagen DNeasy kit from unsorted PBMCs and from negatively selected CD4+ and CD8+ fractions. Amplification of TCR beta CDR3 regions was done by immunoSEQ multiplex PCR with primers that anneal to V and J segments. A synthetic immune receptor repertoire was used to minimize amplification bias, and any residual bias was removed computationally once sequencing was done. Turning to the authors' computational methods: Custom Python scripts were used to quantify repertoire diversity as the Shannon entropy index. Unsorted, CD4+ and CD8+ repertoires were analyzed separately, except in combined analyses where CD4+ and CD8+ sequences were merged in silico. A clone was considered expanded if an increase in frequency of at least 2-fold after treatment relative to C1D1 was found, and a pseudocount of 0.5 was applied to clones undetected at baseline. Clones with 0 or 1 copy at C1D1 were classified as singleton clones, and clones with 2 or more copies were classified as non-singleton clones. Clones expanded in unsorted samples were labelled as CD4+, CD8+ or unknown by matching protein sequences in sorted samples from the same patient. Wilcoxon tests on paired samples were used to test diversity changes from C1D1 to C4D1. TCRdb provides this immuneACCESS table in a form limited to in-frame rearrangements. Some clones are lacking; in checked studies, under half of them reflect an unresolved V gene, and why the rest are absent is not known. The V and J calls and clone size come from that table; D and trimming were worked out from the DNA. Across this sample there are roughly 46,000 clones, with around four fifths seen only once. The ten biggest clones cover approximately 12% of the sample.

Concerning this clone: Its antigen has not been determined. Base qualities were left out, and no much larger clone turns up one base away.

The receptor chain draws on TRBV9 and TRBJ2-1, with the D gene call left open. Sequencing was performed on peripheral blood mononuclear cells (PBMCs), taken before the fourth cycle of nivolumab. This TCR derives from a human donor with classical Hodgkin lymphoma. Here is the DNA: TGTGCCAGCAGCCGATACAATGAGCAGTTCTTC. Its amino acids are CASSRYNEQFF.